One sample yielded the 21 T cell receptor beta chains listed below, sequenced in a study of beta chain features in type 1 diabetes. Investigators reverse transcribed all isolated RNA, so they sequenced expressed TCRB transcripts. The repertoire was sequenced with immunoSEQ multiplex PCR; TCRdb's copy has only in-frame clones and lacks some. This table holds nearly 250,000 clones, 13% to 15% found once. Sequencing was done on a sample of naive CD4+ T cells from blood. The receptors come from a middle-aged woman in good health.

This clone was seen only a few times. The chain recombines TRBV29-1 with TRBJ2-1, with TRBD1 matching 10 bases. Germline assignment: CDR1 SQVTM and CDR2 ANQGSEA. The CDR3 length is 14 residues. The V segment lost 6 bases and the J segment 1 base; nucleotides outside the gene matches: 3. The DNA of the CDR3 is TGCAGCGTCCGGGACAGGGGATCCTACAATGAGCAGTTCTTC. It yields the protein CSVRDRGSYNEQFF.

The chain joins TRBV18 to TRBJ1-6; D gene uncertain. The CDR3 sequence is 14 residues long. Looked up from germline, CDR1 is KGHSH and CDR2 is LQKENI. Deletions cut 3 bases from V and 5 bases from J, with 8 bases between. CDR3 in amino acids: CASSPGQDNSPLHF. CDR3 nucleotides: TGTGCCAGCTCACCTGGCCAAGATAATTCACCCCTCCACTTT. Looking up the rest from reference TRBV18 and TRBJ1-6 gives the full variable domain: NAGVMQNPRHLVRRRGQEARLRCSPMKGHSHVYWYRQLPEEGLKFMVYLQKENIIDESGMPKERFSAEFPKEGPSILRIQQVVRGDSAAYFCASSPGQDNSPLHFGNGTRLTVT.

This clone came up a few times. The CDR3 protein is CASSLAGTGIDTQYF. The CDR3 nucleotides read TGCGCCAGCAGCTTGGCGGGGACAGGTATTGATACGCAGTATTTT. The gene calls are TRBV5-1 and TRBJ2-3; TRBD1 matches 8 bases. CDR3 length: 15 residues. Trimming at V came to 0 bases and at J to 6 bases, leaving 6 bases not matched to a gene. Germline loops: CDR1 SGHRS, CDR2 YFSETQ.

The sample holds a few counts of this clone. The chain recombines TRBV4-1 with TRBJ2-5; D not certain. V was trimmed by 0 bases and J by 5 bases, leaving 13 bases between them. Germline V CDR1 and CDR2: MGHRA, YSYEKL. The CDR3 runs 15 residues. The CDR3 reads CASSQDLSSRETQYF. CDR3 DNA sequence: TGCGCCAGCAGCCAAGATCTTAGCTCCCGGGAGACCCAGTACTTC.

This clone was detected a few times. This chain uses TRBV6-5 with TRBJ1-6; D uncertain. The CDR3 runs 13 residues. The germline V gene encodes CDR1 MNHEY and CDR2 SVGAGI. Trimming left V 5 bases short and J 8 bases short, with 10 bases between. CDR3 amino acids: CASSEATDSPLHF. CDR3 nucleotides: TGTGCCAGCAGTGAAGCGACGGATTCACCCCTCCACTTT.

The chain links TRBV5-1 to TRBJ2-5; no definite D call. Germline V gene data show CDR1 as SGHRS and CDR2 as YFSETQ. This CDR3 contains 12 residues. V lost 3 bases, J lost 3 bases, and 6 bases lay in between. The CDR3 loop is CASSYPEETQYF. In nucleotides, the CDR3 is TGCGCCAGCAGCTACCCAGAAGAGACCCAGTACTTC.

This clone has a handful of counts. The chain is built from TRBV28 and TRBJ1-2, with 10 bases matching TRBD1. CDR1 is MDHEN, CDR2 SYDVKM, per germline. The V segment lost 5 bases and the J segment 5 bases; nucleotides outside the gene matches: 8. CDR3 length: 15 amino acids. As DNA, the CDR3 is TGTGCCAGCAGTGGGGGTGGGACAGGGGATTATGGCTACACCTTC. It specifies CASSGGGTGDYGYTF.

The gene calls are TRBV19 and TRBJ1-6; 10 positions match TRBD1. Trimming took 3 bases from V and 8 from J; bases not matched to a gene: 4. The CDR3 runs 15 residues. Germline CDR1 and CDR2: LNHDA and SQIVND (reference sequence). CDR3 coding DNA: TGTGCCAGTAGTATCTCCGGGACAGGGGATTCACCCCTCCACTTT. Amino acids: CASSISGTGDSPLHF.

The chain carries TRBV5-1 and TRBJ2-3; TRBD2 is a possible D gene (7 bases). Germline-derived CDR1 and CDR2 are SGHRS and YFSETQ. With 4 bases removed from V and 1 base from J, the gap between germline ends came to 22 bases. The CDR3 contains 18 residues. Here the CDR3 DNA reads TGCGCCAGCAGCCCCAACCCCTGGAGGGGGGGTCGCACAGATACGCAGTATTTT. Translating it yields CASSPNPWRGGRTDTQYF.

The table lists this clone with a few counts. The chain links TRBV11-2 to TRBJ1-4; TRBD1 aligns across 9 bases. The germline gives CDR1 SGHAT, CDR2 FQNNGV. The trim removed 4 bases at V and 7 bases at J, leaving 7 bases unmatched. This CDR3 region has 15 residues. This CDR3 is CASSSNRGRGEKLFF. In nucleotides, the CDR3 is TGTGCCAGCAGCTCAAACAGGGGGCGAGGTGAAAAACTGTTTTTT.

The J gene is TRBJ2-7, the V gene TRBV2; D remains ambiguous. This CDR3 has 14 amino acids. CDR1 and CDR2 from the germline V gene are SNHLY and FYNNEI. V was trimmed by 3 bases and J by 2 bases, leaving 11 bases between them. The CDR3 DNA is TGTGCCAGCAGTGAGAACAGCAAGCCCTACGAGCAGTACTTC. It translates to CASSENSKPYEQYF.

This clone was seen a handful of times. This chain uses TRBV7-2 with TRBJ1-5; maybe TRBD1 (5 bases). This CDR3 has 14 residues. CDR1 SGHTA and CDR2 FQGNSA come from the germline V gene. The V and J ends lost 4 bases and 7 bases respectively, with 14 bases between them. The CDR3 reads CASSYRGGEQPQHF. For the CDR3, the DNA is TGTGCCAGCAGCTATCGGGGAGGGGAGCAGCCCCAGCATTTT.

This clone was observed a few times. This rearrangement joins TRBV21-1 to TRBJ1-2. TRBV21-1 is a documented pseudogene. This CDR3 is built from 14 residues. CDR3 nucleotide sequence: TGTGCCAGCCAAAGAGGGAGACCATTCCCTGGCTACACCTTC. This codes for CASQRGRPFPGYTF.

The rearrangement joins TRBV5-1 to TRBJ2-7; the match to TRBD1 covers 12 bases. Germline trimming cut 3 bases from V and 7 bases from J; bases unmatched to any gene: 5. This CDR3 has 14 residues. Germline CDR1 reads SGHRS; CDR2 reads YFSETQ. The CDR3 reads CASSWGQGAQEQYF. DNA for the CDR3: TGCGCCAGCAGCTGGGGACAGGGGGCGCAGGAGCAGTACTTC.

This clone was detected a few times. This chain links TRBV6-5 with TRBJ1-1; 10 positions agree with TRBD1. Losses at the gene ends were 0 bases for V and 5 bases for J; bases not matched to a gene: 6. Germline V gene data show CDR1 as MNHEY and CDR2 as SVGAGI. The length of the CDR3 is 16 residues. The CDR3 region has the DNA TGTGCCAGCAGTTACTCCCGGGACAGGGGAATTACTGAAGCTTTCTTT. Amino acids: CASSYSRDRGITEAFF.

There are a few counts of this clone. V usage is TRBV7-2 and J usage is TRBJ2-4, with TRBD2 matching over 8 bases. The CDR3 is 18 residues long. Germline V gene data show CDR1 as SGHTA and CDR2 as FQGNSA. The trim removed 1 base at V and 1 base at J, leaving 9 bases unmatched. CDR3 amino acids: CASSLGVFGGAAKNIQYF. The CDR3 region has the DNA TGTGCCAGCAGCTTAGGGGTCTTCGGGGGGGCCGCCAAAAACATTCAGTACTTC.

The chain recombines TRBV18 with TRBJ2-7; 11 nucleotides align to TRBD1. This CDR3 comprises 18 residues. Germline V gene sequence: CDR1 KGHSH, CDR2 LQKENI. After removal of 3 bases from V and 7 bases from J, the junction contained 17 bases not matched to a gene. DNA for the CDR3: TGTGCCAGCTCACCGAAAGGACAGGGGGCAGGGCCCTTTGTTGAGCAGTACTTC. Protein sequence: CASSPKGQGAGPFVEQYF.

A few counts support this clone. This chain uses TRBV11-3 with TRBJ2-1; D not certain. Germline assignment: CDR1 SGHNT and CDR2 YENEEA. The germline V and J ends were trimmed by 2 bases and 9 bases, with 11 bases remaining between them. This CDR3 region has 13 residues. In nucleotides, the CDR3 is TGTGCCAGCAGCTTAACCTTGCGCGGTGAGCAGTTCTTC. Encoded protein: CASSLTLRGEQFF.

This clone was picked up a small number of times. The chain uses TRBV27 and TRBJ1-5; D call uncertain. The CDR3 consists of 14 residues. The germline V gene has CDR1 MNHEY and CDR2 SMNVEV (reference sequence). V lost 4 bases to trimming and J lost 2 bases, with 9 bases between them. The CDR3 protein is CASSSGIGNQPQHF. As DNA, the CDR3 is TGTGCCAGCAGTTCGGGGATAGGCAATCAGCCCCAGCATTTT.

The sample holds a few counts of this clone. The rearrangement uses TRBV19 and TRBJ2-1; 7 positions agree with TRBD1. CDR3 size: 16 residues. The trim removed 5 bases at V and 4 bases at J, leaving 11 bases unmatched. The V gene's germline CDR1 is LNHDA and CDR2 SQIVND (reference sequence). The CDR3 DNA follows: TGTGCCAGTAGTTCATATTCCGGGACAGCTTACAATGAGCAGTTCTTC. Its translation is CASSSYSGTAYNEQFF. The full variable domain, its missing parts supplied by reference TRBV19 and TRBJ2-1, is DGGITQSPKYLFRKEGQNVTLSCEQNLNHDAMYWYRQDPGQGLRLIYYSQIVNDFQKGDIAEGYSVSREKKESFPLTVTSAQKNPTAFYLCASSSYSGTAYNEQFFGPGTRLTVL.

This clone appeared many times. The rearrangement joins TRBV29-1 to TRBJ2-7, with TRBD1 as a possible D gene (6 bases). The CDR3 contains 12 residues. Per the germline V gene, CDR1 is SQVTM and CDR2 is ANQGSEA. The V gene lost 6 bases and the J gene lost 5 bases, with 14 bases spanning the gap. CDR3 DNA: TGCAGCGTCTCACCAGGGGTGAACGAGCAGTACTTC. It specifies CSVSPGVNEQYF.